These T cell receptor beta chains were read from a single sample in a study of OX40 agonist ivuxolimab in advanced cancers. The method was immunoSEQ multiplex PCR; TCRdb's version includes in-frame clones alone and lacks a portion of them. The data hold roughly 86,000 clones, with roughly nine tenths observed a single time. The source was CD4+ or CD8+ T cells sorted from blood, collected in a trial of the OX40 agonist ivuxolimab. These receptors all come from an adult with an advanced solid tumor such as melanoma, head and neck, liver or kidney cancer. Both conserved end residues are part of each CDR3. D genes are given only for firm matches. The size of a clone is reported for some rows only, either as once, few or many, or as a class for expanded clones.

j_call	v_call	clone_size	d_call	cdr3_aa	cdr3_nt
TRBJ2-1	TRBV29-1	NA	TRBD2	CSVEGTSGDNEQFF	TGCAGCGTTGAAGGGACTAGCGGTGACAATGAGCAGTTCTTC
TRBJ1-5	TRBV7-3	NA	NA	CASSVYPGQPQHF	TGTGCCAGCAGCGTATACCCCGGGCAGCCCCAGCATTTT
TRBJ2-2	TRBV7-8	NA	NA	CASSLRAANTGELFF	TGTGCCAGCAGCTTAAGGGCAGCGAACACCGGGGAGCTGTTTTTT
TRBJ2-7	TRBV7-8	NA	TRBD1	CASRGTGYTYEQYF	TGTGCCAGCAGGGGGACAGGCTATACCTACGAGCAGTACTTC
TRBJ1-5	TRBV19	NA	NA	CASSIVQGLAQQRHF	TGTGCCAGTAGTATAGTACAGGGCCTAGCGCAGCAAAGGCATTTT
TRBJ2-3	TRBV27	NA	TRBD2	CASSPRGLGTDTQYF	TGTGCCAGCAGCCCCAGAGGACTAGGCACAGATACGCAGTATTTT
TRBJ2-2	TRBV7-2	NA	NA	CASSSAAGGVTGELFF	TGTGCCAGCAGCTCCGCCGCAGGGGGGGTCACCGGGGAGCTGTTTTTT
TRBJ2-3	TRBV15	once	TRBD2	CATSVGTSLTDTQYF	TGTGCCACCAGCGTTGGGACTAGCCTCACAGATACGCAGTATTTT
TRBJ1-2	TRBV28	NA	NA	CASSMATGLYGYTF	TGTGCCAGCAGTATGGCAACGGGGCTGTATGGCTACACCTTC
TRBJ1-5	TRBV21-1	NA	NA	CASSKVVQDPNQPQHF	TGTGCCAGCAGCAAAGTGGTGCAGGACCCGAATCAGCCCCAGCATTTT
TRBJ2-7	TRBV4-3	NA	NA	CASSLTVPGLGNYEQYF	TGCGCCAGCAGCTTGACCGTCCCGGGACTCGGGAACTACGAGCAGTACTTC
TRBJ2-5	TRBV7-3	NA	NA	CASNRGLPGETQYF	TGTGCCAGCAACAGGGGACTCCCGGGGGAGACCCAGTACTTC
TRBJ1-1	TRBV6-5	NA	NA	CASSYPTGNTEAFF	TGTGCCAGCAGTTACCCCACAGGGAACACTGAAGCTTTCTTT
TRBJ2-3	TRBV6-1	NA	NA	CASRPGLSSDTQYF	TGTGCCAGCAGGCCGGGACTTTCCTCAGATACGCAGTATTTT
TRBJ2-1	TRBV19	NA	NA	CASSILNEQFF	TGTGCCAGTAGTATCCTAAATGAGCAGTTCTTC
TRBJ2-1	TRBV11-3	NA	NA	CASSLRDSTYNEQFF	TGTGCCAGCAGCTTAAGGGACTCGACCTACAATGAGCAGTTCTTC
TRBJ1-5	TRBV4-1	NA	NA	CASSREGYSNQPQHF	TGCGCCAGCAGCCGAGAAGGTTATAGCAATCAGCCCCAGCATTTT
TRBJ1-3	TRBV21-1	NA	NA	CASSTCPDIRPGNTIYF	TGTGCCAGCAGCACCTGCCCAGACATCAGGCCTGGAAACACCATATATTTT
TRBJ2-5	TRBV7-2	NA	TRBD2	CASSFRGTSGRETQYF	TGTGCCAGCAGCTTTCGCGGGACTAGCGGGAGAGAGACCCAGTACTTC
TRBJ2-2	TRBV15	NA	NA	CATSRVVENTGELFF	TGTGCCACCAGCAGAGTCGTAGAGAACACCGGGGAGCTGTTTTTT
TRBJ2-3	TRBV28	NA	NA	CASSLNVMIYF	TGTGCCAGCAGTTTAAACGTGATGATCTATTTT
TRBJ2-1	TRBV11-3	NA	NA	CASSLGVGGGAYNEQFF	TGTGCCAGCAGCTTAGGGGTGGGCGGGGGCGCCTACAATGAGCAGTTCTTC
TRBJ2-2	TRBV11-2	NA	NA	CASSPLDTGELFF	TGTGCCAGCAGCCCCCTCGACACCGGGGAGCTGTTTTTT
TRBJ1-4	TRBV4-2	NA	TRBD1	CASSHGGQGATNEKLFF	TGTGCCAGCAGCCACGGGGGACAGGGGGCAACTAATGAAAAACTGTTTTTT
TRBJ2-7	TRBV7-2	few	NA	CASSTGLEQYF	TGTGCCAGCAGCACCGGCCTCGAGCAGTACTTC
TRBJ2-7	TRBV14	few	NA	CASSQDTWAGYSYEQYF	TGTGCCAGCAGCCAAGATACGTGGGCAGGGTACTCCTACGAGCAGTACTTC
TRBJ2-1	TRBV10-3	NA	TRBD2	CAISEPSGTSGPYNEQFF	TGTGCCATCAGTGAGCCTTCCGGGACTAGCGGGCCCTACAATGAGCAGTTCTTC
TRBJ2-3	TRBV4-2	NA	NA	CASSQVGATDTQYF	TGTGCCAGCAGCCAAGTCGGAGCAACAGATACGCAGTATTTT
TRBJ1-2	TRBV20-1	NA	TRBD1	CSARDSYGYTF	TGCAGTGCCCGGGACAGTTATGGCTACACCTTC
TRBJ2-7	TRBV5-4	NA	TRBD1	CASSKGQGSYEQYF	TGTGCCAGCAGCAAGGGACAGGGAAGCTACGAGCAGTACTTC
TRBJ1-1	TRBV5-1	NA	TRBD1	CASSHFGQGRGFNTEAFF	TGCGCCAGCAGCCATTTCGGACAGGGGAGAGGTTTTAACACTGAAGCTTTCTTT
TRBJ2-1	TRBV18	NA	NA	CASSPDGSYNEQFF	TGTGCCAGCTCACCAGATGGGTCCTACAATGAGCAGTTCTTC
TRBJ2-1	TRBV5-1	once	TRBD2	CASSLGRLAGFTNEQFF	TGCGCCAGCAGCTTGGGCCGACTAGCGGGGTTTACCAATGAGCAGTTCTTC
TRBJ2-3	TRBV7-9	NA	NA	CASSLGLAPSTDTQYF	TGTGCCAGCAGCTTAGGCCTAGCGCCTAGCACAGATACGCAGTATTTT
TRBJ2-1	TRBV30	NA	NA	CAWSNPGAHSYNEQFF	TGTGCCTGGAGTAACCCCGGGGCTCACTCCTACAATGAGCAGTTCTTC
TRBJ2-1	TRBV5-1	NA	NA	CASSLDPGNEQFF	TGCGCCAGCAGCTTGGATCCTGGGAATGAGCAGTTCTTC
TRBJ2-3	TRBV5-4	NA	NA	CASSLAEGSRDTQYF	TGTGCCAGCAGCTTGGCCGAGGGGTCGAGAGATACGCAGTATTTT
TRBJ2-7	TRBV7-2	NA	NA	CASSLQGRSDEQYF	TGTGCCAGCAGCTTACAGGGTCGGAGTGACGAGCAGTACTTC
TRBJ1-5	TRBV6-6	NA	TRBD1	CASSSTGERSNQPQHF	TGTGCCAGCAGTTCCACAGGGGAGAGGAGCAATCAGCCCCAGCATTTT
TRBJ1-2	TRBV30	few	NA	CAWSVNPGQGYTF	TGTGCCTGGAGTGTTAATCCAGGGCAGGGCTACACCTTC